This TCR beta chain came from a study of CD8 T cells in Susac syndrome. The CDR3 is made up of 14 amino acids. V was cut by 0 bases and J by 4 bases, with 9 bases left in between. CDR1 MGHRA and CDR2 YSYEKL come from the germline V gene. An amount of RNA that ranged from about 0.45 to 1 ug was reverse transcribed with random hexamers. TCRdb fed the immunoSEQ multiplex PCR reads into MiXCR, producing one record per CDR3 protein. Among some 110,000 distinct CDR3 sequences, 85% to 95% were seen once, and the ten largest hold 0.093%. Sequencing was done on a sample of CD4+ T cells from PBMCs. The chain has TRBV4-1 and TRBJ1-2; the D gene is possibly TRBD1 (6 bases). This clonotype was obtained from a human donor with multiple sclerosis. The CDR3 nucleotides read TGCGCCAGCAGCCAAGAGGGGGCTTTCTATGGCTACACCTTC. Its protein product is CASSQEGAFYGYTF.